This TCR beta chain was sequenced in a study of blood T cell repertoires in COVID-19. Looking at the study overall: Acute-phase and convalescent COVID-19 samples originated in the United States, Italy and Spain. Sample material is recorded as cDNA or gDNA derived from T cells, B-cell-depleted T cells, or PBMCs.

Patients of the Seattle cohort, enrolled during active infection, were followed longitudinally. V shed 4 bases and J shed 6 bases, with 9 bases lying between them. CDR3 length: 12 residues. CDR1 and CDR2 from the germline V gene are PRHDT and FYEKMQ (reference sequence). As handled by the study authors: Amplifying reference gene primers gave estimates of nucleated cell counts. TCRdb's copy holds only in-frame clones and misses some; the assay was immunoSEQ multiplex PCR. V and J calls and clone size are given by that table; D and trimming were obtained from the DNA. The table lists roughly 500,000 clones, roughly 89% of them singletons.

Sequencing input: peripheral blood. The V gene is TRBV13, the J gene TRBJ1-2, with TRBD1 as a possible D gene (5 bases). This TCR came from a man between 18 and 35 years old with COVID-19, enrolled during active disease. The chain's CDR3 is CASSYGTNGYTF. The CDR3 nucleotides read TGTGCCAGCAGCTACGGGACTAATGGCTACACCTTC. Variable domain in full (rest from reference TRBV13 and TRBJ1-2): AAGVIQSPRHLIKEKRETATLKCYPIPRHDTVYWYQQGPGQDPQFLISFYEKMQSDKGSIPDRFSAQQFSDYHSELNMSSLELGDSALYFCASSYGTNGYTFGSGTRLTVV.